The clone carrying this TCR beta chain was counted a few times. TCRdb reanalysed the 5' RACE reads using MiXCR and keeps one entry per CDR3 protein. This sample has some 400,000 distinct CDR3 sequences; around 20% occur once, and the top ten carry 15% to 20%. V was pared by 5 bases and J by 0 bases, with 13 bases between. CDR1 and CDR2 from the germline V gene are SEHNR and FQNEAQ (reference sequence). The CDR3 consists of 15 residues. This entry comes from a study of T cells after yellow fever vaccination. Study-wide background: Fractions containing few cells were prepared with SMART-Seq v4 Ultra Low Input.

This clonotype was obtained from a man between 18 and 29 years old who received the YFV17D yellow fever vaccine. The material was PBMCs, obtained before the yellow fever booster vaccination. The chain combines TRBV7-9 with TRBJ1-1; perhaps TRBD1 as D (6 bases). This CDR3 is CASSPRTALNTEAFF. CDR3 bases: TGTGCCAGCAGCCCCCGGACAGCCCTGAACACTGAAGCTTTCTTT.